The 17 T cell receptor beta chains below were found in one sample sequenced in a study of STAT3 mutations in large granular lymphocyte leukemia. The study, taken as a whole, reports: In T-cell large granular lymphocyte leukemia, about half of patients showed multiple immunodominant subclonotypes.

These TCRs' antigens remain unknown. Measured with immunoSEQ multiplex PCR; TCRdb has only the in-frame clones, and not every one. The sample gives tens of thousands of clones, approximately 91% of which show up once; over 0.35% is in the top ten. Sequenced: PBMCs. These receptor sequences come from a human donor with T large granular lymphocyte leukemia. Some clones in this sample may be carry-over from other donors' samples.

The chain joins TRBV6-6 to TRBJ1-4; 7 bases are a match to TRBD1. V shed 6 bases, J shed 4 bases, and the junction held 8 bases outside the gene matches. This CDR3 contains 15 residues. In germline, CDR1 is MNHNY, CDR2 SVGAGI (reference sequence). In DNA, the CDR3 is TGTGCCAGCAGACGATCCGGGACAGATAATGAAAAACTGTTTTTT. This codes for CASRRSGTDNEKLFF.

The chain links TRBV5-4 to TRBJ1-2; 7 bases line up with TRBD1. This CDR3 spans 13 amino acids. Germline assignment: CDR1 SGHNT and CDR2 YYREEE (reference sequence). Trimming cost V 4 bases and J 2 bases; bases outside gene matches: 2. In DNA form, the CDR3 reads TGTGCCAGCAGCCAGGGACAGAACTATGGCTACACCTTC. It yields the protein CASSQGQNYGYTF.

V usage is TRBV7-2 and J usage is TRBJ1-1; D not certain. V was trimmed by 3 bases and J by 0 bases, leaving 5 bases between them. This CDR3 has 13 amino acids. Germline V gene data show CDR1 as SGHTA and CDR2 as FQGNSA. The CDR3 DNA follows: TGTGCCAGCAGCTTTAATCTGAACACTGAAGCTTTCTTT. Its translation is CASSFNLNTEAFF.

This clone occurred once. The V and J genes are TRBV10-3 and TRBJ2-7; D may be TRBD1 or TRBD2 (5 bases each). The CDR3 spans 14 residues. V shed 7 bases and J shed 1 base, with 14 bases lying between them. Germline V lookup: CDR1 ENHRY, CDR2 SYGVKD. In DNA, the CDR3 is TGTGCCATCACCGGGGACGGCGGGTCCTACGAGCAGTACTTC. This gives the protein CAITGDGGSYEQYF.

V is TRBV5-1 and J is TRBJ1-4, with D tentatively TRBD1 (5 bases). The CDR3 covers 14 residues. V was cut by 4 bases and J by 6 bases, with 13 bases left in between. Germline CDR1 and CDR2: SGHRS and YFSETQ. The CDR3 DNA is TGCGCCAGCAGCCAGGGTCCCGCGGATGAAAAACTGTTTTTT. As protein: CASSQGPADEKLFF.

The V gene is TRBV5-1, the J gene TRBJ2-7; 7 bases are shared with TRBD1. CDR1 and CDR2 from the germline V gene are SGHRS and YFSETQ. CDR3 size: 16 residues. V lost 0 bases and J lost 6; bases outside the gene matches: 12. CDR3 sequence reads: CASSLVGGQGVVEQYF. CDR3 nucleotides: TGCGCCAGCAGCTTGGTTGGGGGTCAGGGGGTTGTCGAGCAGTACTTC.

This chain uses TRBV29-1 with TRBJ1-2; D is possibly TRBD1 (6 bases). The CDR3 runs to 12 residues. In germline, CDR1 is SQVTM, CDR2 ANQGSEA. V was clipped by 4 bases and J by 7 bases, with 13 bases between them. The CDR3 reads CSVGGAGGGYTF. The DNA for the CDR3 is TGCAGCGTTGGGGGGGCTGGAGGTGGCTACACCTTC.

The gene calls are TRBV6-5 and TRBJ1-2; weak D call: TRBD1 (5 bases). The CDR3 totals 15 residues. Germline loops: CDR1 MNHEY, CDR2 SVGAGI. V dropped 0 bases and J dropped 3 bases, with 11 bases sitting between them. CDR3 DNA: TGTGCCAGCAGTTACTCGAGTCAGGGCTACTATGGCTACACCTTC. Its protein product is CASSYSSQGYYGYTF.

The chain is built from TRBV27 and TRBJ1-6; TRBD1 matches 7 bases. Germline CDR1 MNHEY, CDR2 SMNVEV (reference sequence). V lost 3 bases, J lost 5 bases, and 16 bases stayed unmatched. This CDR3 comprises 19 residues. CDR3 nucleotide sequence: TGTGCCAGCAGTTTCTCCATATCCGCCTCGACAGGGAATAATTCACCCCTCCACTTT. Protein product: CASSFSISASTGNNSPLHF.

The V and J genes are TRBV19 and TRBJ1-2, with unresolved D. The CDR3 is 15 amino acids. Germline V gene data show CDR1 as LNHDA and CDR2 as SQIVND (reference sequence). V lost 3 bases and J 3 bases, leaving 14 bases between the germline ends. The CDR3 is CASSMILSGYYGYTF. The CDR3 region has the DNA TGTGCCAGTAGTATGATTCTGTCGGGATACTATGGCTACACCTTC.

The rearrangement uses TRBV7-8 and TRBJ2-7; D not certain. V lost 1 base and J lost 0, with 10 bases in between. Germline V CDR1 and CDR2: SGHVS, FQNEAQ. The CDR3 has 15 amino acids. CDR3 sequence reads: CASSLGRISSYEQYV. Written as DNA, the CDR3 is TGTGCCAGCAGCTTAGGCAGGATAAGCTCCTACGAGCAGTACGTC.

The V and J genes are TRBV6-5 and TRBJ2-5; D is perhaps TRBD2 (5 bases). This CDR3 region has 14 residues. The V end lost 8 bases, the J end lost 4 bases, and 17 bases lay between the germline ends. In germline, CDR1 is MNHEY, CDR2 SVGAGI. The CDR3 DNA follows: TGTGCCAGCCGTACCACTAGAACAGTAGAGACCCAGTACTTC. Amino acid sequence: CASRTTRTVETQYF.

The rearrangement links TRBV6-5 to TRBJ1-1; 7 nucleotides align to TRBD1. Germline V gene sequence: CDR1 MNHEY, CDR2 SVGAGI. The V and J ends lost 6 bases and 6 bases, in that order; junction bases with no gene match: 10. The CDR3 runs to 14 residues. CDR3 protein: CASRAGQFAAEAFF. The CDR3 bases are TGTGCCAGCAGAGCGGGACAGTTTGCCGCTGAAGCTTTCTTT.

The chain recombines TRBV29-1 with TRBJ1-2; TRBD1 matches 7 bases. Germline trimming cut 6 bases from V and 7 bases from J; bases unmatched to any gene: 11. CDR3 length equals 13 residues. Germline CDR1 reads SQVTM; CDR2 reads ANQGSEA. The CDR3 DNA reads as TGCAGCGTCATCCCGCCAGGGGGTGGTGGCTACACCTTC. Its protein is CSVIPPGGGGYTF.

V usage is TRBV7-9 and J usage is TRBJ1-4, with 9 bases lining up with TRBD1. Germline V gives CDR1 SEHNR, CDR2 FQNEAQ (reference sequence). The CDR3 loop spans 13 amino acids. V lost 5 bases, J lost 15 bases, and 10 bases stayed unmatched. The CDR3 DNA sequence: TGTGCCAGCAGCCGGGGACAGGGCCTCCCCTTGTTTTTT. It yields the protein CASSRGQGLPLFF.

CDR3 nucleotides: TGTGCCAGCAGTTTGTATGGTTCGGAGACCCAGTACTTC. Translated: CASSLYGSETQYF. The chain has TRBV28 and TRBJ2-5; D not certain. Trimming shortened V by 3 bases and J by 5 bases, and 10 bases separated the two germline ends. The CDR3 runs to 13 residues. CDR1 is MDHEN, CDR2 SYDVKM, per germline.

This chain joins TRBV5-6 and TRBJ2-3; D is perhaps TRBD1 or TRBD2 (5 bases each). The CDR3 spans 16 residues. Germline V gene sequence: CDR1 SGHDT, CDR2 YYEEEE. V dropped 4 bases and J dropped 2 bases, with 17 bases sitting between them. The CDR3 DNA is TGTGCCAGCAGCCCCTGGGGGACGCCCCACACAGATACGCAGTATTTT. It specifies CASSPWGTPHTDTQYF.